A single sample is the source of the 29 T cell receptor beta chains below, sequenced in a study of molecular identifiers for immune sequencing clone quantification. TCRdb re-analysed the PCR reads in MiXCR, keeping a single row per CDR3 protein. The data show hundreds of thousands of distinct CDR3 sequences, with nearly 20% seen just once and 0.85% to 0.9% held by the top ten. Sequenced input: naive CD8+ T cells from blood, with Jurkat cell RNA spiked in. Subset given: FACS-sorted CD8+CD4-CCR7+CD45RA+ naive T cells. All receptors come from a human donor in good health. Some libraries in this study had Jurkat cell RNA spiked in.

The rearrangement uses TRBV27 and TRBJ2-2; TRBD2 matches 9 bases. In germline, CDR1 is MNHEY, CDR2 SMNVEV (reference sequence). The CDR3 sequence is 15 residues long. The V and J ends lost 7 bases and 4 bases, in that order; junction bases with no gene match: 7. The CDR3 is CASNSGSRVTGELFF. The DNA for the CDR3 is TGTGCCAGCAATAGCGGGAGTCGTGTCACCGGGGAGCTGTTTTTT.

V and J are TRBV14 and TRBJ2-6; unclear D gene. V was cut by 4 bases and J by 1 base, with 8 bases left in between. Germline values: CDR1 SGHDN, CDR2 FVKESK. CDR3 length equals 15 residues. DNA for the CDR3: TGTGCCAGCAGCCCCCGGTTGTCTGGGGCCAACGTCCTGACTTTC. It is translated as CASSPRLSGANVLTF.

As to this clonotype: Given a much more abundant clone one base away, this may be a read error. This chain joins TRBV7-2 and TRBJ2-7; 13 bases are a match to TRBD2. Germline V gene sequence: CDR1 SGHTA, CDR2 FQGNSA. The CDR3 is made up of 17 amino acids. The CDR3 DNA follows: TGTGCCAGCAGCCTCGGACTAGCGGGAGTATTCTCCTACGGGCAGTACTTC. Translating it yields CASSLGLAGVFSYGQYF.

At least ten counts were recorded for this clonotype. The chain employs TRBV4-2 and TRBJ2-7, with no clear D. The germline V gene has CDR1 LGHNA and CDR2 YNFKEQ. There are 16 residues in the CDR3. Trimming stripped 0 bases from V and 0 bases from J, with 12 bases between. CDR3 protein: CASSQEGSGPSYEQYF. The DNA for the CDR3 is TGTGCCAGCAGCCAAGAAGGATCGGGCCCCTCCTACGAGCAGTACTTC.

This clonotype was seen repeatedly, ten times or more. The V and J genes are TRBV6-2 or TRBV6-3 and TRBJ1-1, with a weak D call TRBD1 (5 bases). Germline V gene lookup returns CDR1 MNHEY and CDR2 SVGEGT. Trimming removed 9 bases at V and 6 bases at J, with 8 bases between. CDR3 length: 10 residues. In nucleotides, the CDR3 is TGTGCCAGTGGGGACGCTGAAGCTTTCTTT. Protein sequence: CASGDAEAFF.

This clonotype came up many times. The rearrangement links TRBV28 to TRBJ2-5; D is uncertain. In germline, CDR1 is MDHEN, CDR2 SYDVKM. This CDR3 region has 14 residues. With 3 bases removed from V and 1 base from J, the gap between germline ends came to 9 bases. Written as DNA, the CDR3 is TGTGCCAGCAGTTTTCGCCAGTCCCAAGAGACCCAGTACTTC. Its translation: CASSFRQSQETQYF.

This chain connects TRBV27 to TRBJ2-3, with D unresolved. Trimming took off 2 bases at V and 4 bases at J, with 10 bases between the two ends. The CDR3 is 14 amino acids. Germline values: CDR1 MNHEY, CDR2 SMNVEV (reference sequence). CDR3 DNA sequence: TGTGCCAGCAGTTTACTAGAATCGGCAGATACGCAGTATTTT. This encodes CASSLLESADTQYF.

The sample holds many counts of this clonotype. This chain uses TRBV12-3 or TRBV12-4 with TRBJ2-1, with a weak D call TRBD2 (5 bases). This CDR3 is 15 amino acids long. V was trimmed by 5 bases and J by 2 bases, leaving 13 bases between them. The CDR3, as DNA: TGTGCCAGCAGTCAGGAATTAGCGACCTACAATGAGCAGTTCTTC. Translating gives CASSQELATYNEQFF.

This chain joins TRBV27 and TRBJ1-4; TRBD1 aligns across 8 bases. CDR3 length: 15 residues. V gave up 8 bases and J gave up 8 bases; unmatched junction bases: 13. Germline CDR1 and CDR2: MNHEY and SMNVEV (reference sequence). CDR3 residues: CASEGEDRGGEKLFF. Here the CDR3 DNA reads TGTGCCAGCGAGGGGGAAGACAGGGGAGGAGAAAAACTGTTTTTT.

This clonotype was observed at least ten times. J is TRBJ1-2 and V is TRBV6-1; possible D gene TRBD1, 6 bases. Trimming removed 4 bases from V and 0 bases from J, with 9 bases in between. The CDR3 is 14 residues long. Germline V gene data show CDR1 as MNHNS and CDR2 as SASEGT. This CDR3 reads CASSVQGTNYGYTF. CDR3 nucleotide sequence: TGTGCCAGCAGTGTCCAGGGGACTAACTATGGCTACACCTTC.

This clonotype was detected ten times or more. V and J are TRBV2 and TRBJ2-6; D gene unclear. The CDR3 is 15 residues long. Germline values: CDR1 SNHLY, CDR2 FYNNEI. V was clipped by 4 bases and J by 0 bases, with 7 bases between them. Written as DNA, the CDR3 is TGTGCCAGCAGTGGTGCGCCCTCTGGGGCCAACGTCCTGACTTTC. Its translation: CASSGAPSGANVLTF.

As concerns this clonotype: Given the absence of the conserved phenylalanine or tryptophan at the CDR3 end, a read error is likely. The V and J genes are TRBV14 and TRBJ2-3, with D maybe TRBD2 (7 bases). The CDR3 has 17 residues. Trimming removed 0 bases from V and 3 bases from J, with 16 bases in between. Per germline, CDR1 SGHDN and CDR2 FVKESK. The CDR3 here is CASSQDVGASGTDTQYL. Written as DNA, the CDR3 is TGTGCCAGCAGCCAAGACGTGGGGGCTAGCGGTACAGATACGCAGTATCTT.

This clonotype has more than one count but fewer than ten. This chain connects TRBV2 to TRBJ2-7; TRBD2 matches at 11 bases. Germline values: CDR1 SNHLY, CDR2 FYNNEI. The CDR3 is made up of 16 amino acids. The V segment lost 6 bases and the J segment 5 bases; nucleotides outside the gene matches: 12. In DNA, the CDR3 is TGTGCCAGCAGCCGGCCCTCACTAGCGGGAGAGGACGAGCAGTACTTC. It yields the protein CASSRPSLAGEDEQYF.

In this sample, this clonotype turned up many times. CDR3 coding DNA: TGTGCCAGCAGCTTTGGAGCGGGAGGGCCCAGAGATACGCAGTATTTT. This sequence encodes CASSFGAGGPRDTQYF. The chain recombines TRBV7-2 with TRBJ2-3; 10 bases align to TRBD2. Germline CDR1 and CDR2: SGHTA and FQGNSA. There are 16 residues in the CDR3. V lost 3 bases to trimming and J lost 5 bases; unmatched junction nucleotides: 8.

This clonotype was picked up many times. CDR3 amino acids: CSVEDYLARGTPSTDTQYF. The CDR3 nucleotides read TGCAGCGTTGAAGATTATCTGGCCCGCGGGACGCCAAGCACAGATACGCAGTATTTT. The chain employs TRBV29-1 and TRBJ2-3; a weak D match, TRBD2 (6 bases). Trimming removed 0 bases at V and 0 bases at J, with 22 bases between. The germline V gene encodes CDR1 SQVTM and CDR2 ANQGSEA. CDR3 length: 19 amino acids.

The chain combines TRBV4-3 with TRBJ2-5, with D possibly being TRBD2 (5 bases). The CDR3 spans 17 residues. The V and J ends lost 0 bases and 4 bases respectively, with 18 bases between them. Per the germline V gene, CDR1 is LGHNA and CDR2 is YSLEER. CDR3 sequence (DNA): TGCGCCAGCAGCCAAGACCGGACTGTACTAGGGATAGAGACCCAGTACTTC. Translating gives CASSQDRTVLGIETQYF.

Concerning this clonotype itself: A read error may be the cause here, since a much bigger clone is one base away. V is TRBV7-6 and J is TRBJ2-2; the D gene is possibly TRBD2 (5 bases). The length of the CDR3 is 14 residues. Germline V gives CDR1 SGHVS, CDR2 FNYEAQ. The CDR3 DNA reads TGTGCCAGCAGCTTAGTGCACAACACCGGGGAGCTGTCTTTT. It specifies CASSLVHNTGELSF. Filled out from reference TRBV7-6 and TRBJ2-2, the complete variable domain reads GAGVSQSPRYKVTKRGQDVALRCDPISGHVSLYWYRQALGQGPEFLTYFNYEAQQDKSGLPNDRFSAERPEGSISTLTIQRTEQRDSAMYRCASSLVHNTGELSFGEGSRLTVL.

This clonotype came up a few times. The chain carries TRBV10-1 and TRBJ2-1, with 12 bases aligning to TRBD2. Germline V CDR1 and CDR2: WNHNN, SYGVQD (reference sequence). Germline trimming cut 6 bases from V and 6 bases from J; bases unmatched to any gene: 6. The length of the CDR3 is 15 residues. Written as DNA, the CDR3 is TGCGCCAGCAGCGTGACTAGCGGGGGATCCAATGAGCAGTTCTTC. Its translation: CASSVTSGGSNEQFF.

This clonotype appeared many times. The chain uses TRBV2 and TRBJ2-1, with D possibly TRBD1 on 5 matching bases. The CDR3 is 19 amino acids. Trimming left V 3 bases short and J 8 bases short, with 29 bases between. CDR1 SNHLY and CDR2 FYNNEI come from the germline V gene. CDR3 DNA: TGTGCCAGCAGTGAGACTTTGCAGGGAACTCGAGTCAAAGTCGATGAGCAGTTCTTC. Translating it yields CASSETLQGTRVKVDEQFF.

V and J are TRBV4-3 and TRBJ1-2; D gene ambiguous. The germline V gene has CDR1 LGHNA and CDR2 YSLEER. V was clipped by 4 bases and J by 5 bases, with 11 bases between them. This CDR3 is built from 13 residues. The DNA of the CDR3 is TGCGCCAGCAGCCCCAGTTTGGGATATGGCTACACCTTC. This translates into CASSPSLGYGYTF.

This clonotype appeared a few times. The V and J genes are TRBV19 and TRBJ2-7; 12 bases align to TRBD2. After removal of 1 base from V and 5 bases from J, the junction contained 3 bases not matched to a gene. Per germline, CDR1 LNHDA and CDR2 SQIVND (reference sequence). The CDR3 consists of 15 residues. In nucleotides, the CDR3 is TGTGCCAGTAGTATAGGGACTAGCGGGAACGACGAGCAGTACTTC. It specifies CASSIGTSGNDEQYF.

The chain carries TRBV12-3 or TRBV12-4 and TRBJ2-1, with 12 bases matching TRBD2. The CDR3 is 17 amino acids. The trim removed 5 bases at V and 6 bases at J, leaving 11 bases unmatched. CDR3 DNA sequence: TGTGCCAGCAGTGGAGGACTAGCGGGAAGTAGGGGCAATGAGCAGTTCTTC. It codes for CASSGGLAGSRGNEQFF.

V gene TRBV6-5 combines with J gene TRBJ1-5; D unclear. Germline loops: CDR1 MNHEY, CDR2 SVGAGI. The ends were cut back, 6 bases at V and 0 bases at J, with 6 bases in the middle. The CDR3 runs 13 residues. This CDR3 is CASRLHSNQPQHF. In DNA, the CDR3 is TGTGCCAGCAGGCTACATAGCAATCAGCCCCAGCATTTT.

This clonotype has at least ten counts. The chain couples TRBV30 to TRBJ2-1; 7 bases are shared with TRBD2. The CDR3 covers 16 residues. CDR1 and CDR2 (germline): GTSNPN, SVGIG (reference sequence). The ends lost 4 bases at V and 2 bases at J; junction bases unmatched: 11. CDR3 nucleotide sequence: TGTGCCTGGATTGCTCCGGGGAGGGACCCCTACAATGAGCAGTTCTTC. This encodes CAWIAPGRDPYNEQFF.

Comment on this clonotype: A clone one base away is much larger, so this may be a read error. The rearrangement joins TRBV3-1 to TRBJ2-5; tentatively, D is TRBD1 (6 bases). V lost 3 bases and J lost 3, with 11 bases in between. This CDR3 contains 14 residues. CDR1 and CDR2 (germline): LGHDT, YNNKEL (reference sequence). The CDR3 is CASSHAGVEETQYF. The CDR3 bases are TGTGCCAGCAGCCACGCAGGGGTCGAAGAGACCCAGTACTTC.

The gene calls are TRBV29-1 and TRBJ2-7, with D possibly matching TRBD1 (6 bases). Germline-derived CDR1 and CDR2 are SQVTM and ANQGSEA. The CDR3 has 12 residues. The germline V and J ends were trimmed by 6 bases and 0 bases, with 9 bases remaining between them. The CDR3 loop is CSVRDISYEQYF. The CDR3 DNA reads TGCAGCGTACGGGACATCTCCTACGAGCAGTACTTC.

This clonotype has ten or more counts. CDR3 protein: CASSQALDWFNQPQHF. CDR3 bases: TGCGCCAGCAGCCAAGCGTTAGACTGGTTCAATCAGCCCCAGCATTTT. The chain couples TRBV4-3 to TRBJ1-5; D is unresolved. Germline V lookup: CDR1 LGHNA, CDR2 YSLEER. V was trimmed by 1 base and J by 3 bases, leaving 13 bases between them. The CDR3 is made up of 16 amino acids.

This clonotype was counted a few times. At one of its ends the junction is not consistent with the germline gene, which may arise from a read error. The gene calls are TRBV4-3 and TRBJ2-3; 10 bases match TRBD1. This CDR3 is 15 amino acids long. Looked up from germline, CDR1 is LGHNA and CDR2 is YSLEER. For the CDR3, the DNA is TGCGCCAGCAGTCAGGACAGGGGGGGCACAGATACGCGGTATTTT. This gives the protein CASSQDRGGTDTRYF.

V is TRBV12-3 or TRBV12-4 and J is TRBJ2-7; 10 bases agree with TRBD2. V lost 0 bases to trimming and J lost 7 bases; unmatched junction nucleotides: 9. This CDR3 comprises 16 residues. For the CDR3, the DNA is TGTGCCAGCAGTTTAGCGGAAGCGGGAGGGCCGGGGGAGCAGTACTTC. Translated, it gives CASSLAEAGGPGEQYF.